This TCR beta chain derives from a study of OX40 agonist ivuxolimab in advanced cancers. Method: immunoSEQ multiplex PCR; TCRdb's copy keeps in-frame clones and lacks some. The sample lists 55,000 to 75,000 clones, about nine tenths occurring once. The CDR3 has 18 residues. Trimming took 2 bases from V and 8 from J; bases not matched to a gene: 17. Germline assignment: CDR1 MDHEN and CDR2 SYDVKM. This chain links TRBV28 with TRBJ2-3; 9 bases fit TRBD2. The TCR comes from an adult with an advanced solid tumor such as melanoma, head and neck, liver or kidney cancer. The source material was CD4+ or CD8+ T cells sorted from blood, sampled in a trial of the OX40 agonist ivuxolimab. CDR3 protein: CASSLRLAVAGELGTQYF. The CDR3 region has the DNA TGTGCCAGCAGTTTAAGACTGGCGGTAGCGGGAGAATTAGGTACGCAGTATTTT.